This entry lists 20 T cell receptor beta chains sequenced from one sample in a study of cytomegalovirus exposure and HLA in healthy donors (dated 2017 in TCRdb). Libraries were constructed by the immunoSEQ multiplex PCR assay. For the multiplex PCR, a mixture combining 60 forward primers for TCR Vbeta segments and 13 reverse primers for TCR Jbeta segments was used. The source is immuneACCESS, and TCRdb retained only in-frame sequences with V and J called. Part of the clones is not carried over; for the studies checked, unresolved V genes explain less than half of this, and the remainder is unexplained. Counted in this sample were 85,000 to 100,000 clones; around 86% of them appeared once. Approximately 9.2% of the sample is taken by the ten largest. The sequencing sample was made of PBMCs. These receptors were obtained from a man aged 30 to 39 in good health and CMV-seropositive.

The CDR3 sequence is CASSYGGSPYEQYF. CDR3 coding DNA: TGTGCCAGCAGTTACGGGGGCAGCCCCTACGAGCAGTACTTC. The chain employs TRBV6-5 and TRBJ2-7, with D possibly TRBD1 on 6 matching bases. CDR3 length: 14 amino acids. Trimming removed 2 bases from V and 2 bases from J, with 10 bases in between. Germline CDR1 is MNHEY and CDR2 is SVGAGI.

The V gene is TRBV2, the J gene TRBJ2-2; possible D gene TRBD1, 6 bases. Trimming took off 2 bases at V and 5 bases at J, with 9 bases between the two ends. The CDR3 has 14 residues. Germline CDR1 and CDR2: SNHLY and FYNNEI. Written as DNA, the CDR3 is TGTGCCAGCAGTGAACAGGGGATAACCGGGGAGCTGTTTTTT. Translating it yields CASSEQGITGELFF.

The chain combines TRBV6-1 with TRBJ1-2, with a tentative D call TRBD1 (5 bases). Germline CDR1 reads MNHNS; CDR2 reads SASEGT. V lost 7 bases to trimming and J lost 3 bases, with 18 bases between them. This CDR3 comprises 15 residues. CDR3: CASNILPRVDYGYTF. The CDR3 DNA follows: TGTGCCAGCAACATTCTCCCCAGGGTGGACTATGGCTACACCTTC.

This chain uses TRBV5-5 with TRBJ2-7; perhaps TRBD2 as D (5 bases). With 1 base removed from V and 2 bases from J, the gap between germline ends came to 13 bases. The germline CDR1 and CDR2 sequences are SGHKS and YYEKEE (reference sequence). The CDR3 loop spans 15 amino acids. The CDR3 reads CASSLLPGYPYEQYF. Here the CDR3 DNA reads TGTGCCAGCAGCTTGTTACCGGGGTATCCCTACGAGCAGTACTTC.

This sequence joins TRBV28 and TRBJ2-3; 7 nucleotides agree with TRBD1. J lost 4 bases, V lost 5 bases, and 3 bases had no gene match. Germline V CDR1 and CDR2: MDHEN, SYDVKM. The CDR3 extends over 13 amino acids. CDR3 sequence (DNA): TGTGCCAGCAGTCTCCAGGGGGCAGATACGCAGTATTTT. Translated: CASSLQGADTQYF.

The sample holds one count of this clone. The chain couples TRBV6-1 to TRBJ2-7, with a tentative D call TRBD1 (6 bases). V was shortened by 2 bases and J by 2 bases, with 13 bases between the two germline ends. The CDR3 loop spans 15 amino acids. Germline V gives CDR1 MNHNS, CDR2 SASEGT. Written as DNA, the CDR3 is TGTGCCAGCAGTGAACCAGGGACATGGACCTACGAGCAGTACTTC. As protein: CASSEPGTWTYEQYF.

The chain uses TRBV11-2 and TRBJ1-1; no firm D call. Between the trimmed V and J ends, which lost 5 bases and 1 base, there was a span of 14 bases. This CDR3 is 15 amino acids long. CDR1 and CDR2 (germline): SGHAT, FQNNGV. This chain's CDR3 is CASSHGVLKNTEAFF. The CDR3 nucleotides read TGTGCCAGCAGCCACGGGGTTTTAAAGAACACTGAAGCTTTCTTT. The whole variable domain, filled in from reference TRBV11-2 and TRBJ1-1, reads EAGVAQSPRYKIIEKRQSVAFWCNPISGHATLYWYQQILGQGPKLLIQFQNNGVVDDSQLPKDRFSAERLKGVDSTLKIQPAKLEDSAVYLCASSHGVLKNTEAFFGQGTRLTVV.

V usage is TRBV27 and J usage is TRBJ2-7; unclear D gene. Trimming shortened V by 7 bases and J by 1 base, and 17 bases separated the two germline ends. Germline CDR1 and CDR2: MNHEY and SMNVEV (reference sequence). The CDR3 contains 15 residues. CDR3 DNA sequence: TGTGCCAGCACCCCCGACCCCGGCGGATCCTACGAGCAGTACTTC. Protein sequence: CASTPDPGGSYEQYF.

The J gene is TRBJ2-7, the V gene TRBV2; 7 positions agree with TRBD1. CDR1 and CDR2 from the germline V gene are SNHLY and FYNNEI. V was pared by 4 bases and J by 9 bases, with 9 bases of the junction left unmatched. The length of the CDR3 is 13 residues. The CDR3 nucleotides are TGTGCCAGCAGTGTTCAAAGGGGGCTAGTGCAGTACTTC. Its translation: CASSVQRGLVQYF.

The chain uses TRBV27 and TRBJ2-5; 9 positions agree with TRBD2. CDR3 size: 14 residues. Looked up from germline, CDR1 is MNHEY and CDR2 is SMNVEV (reference sequence). V gave up 8 bases and J gave up 2 bases; unmatched junction bases: 6. The CDR3 sequence is CASASGLAQETQYF. CDR3 DNA sequence: TGTGCCAGCGCATCGGGACTAGCACAAGAGACCCAGTACTTC.

The chain couples TRBV6-5 to TRBJ1-2; D is possibly TRBD1 (6 bases). Germline loops: CDR1 MNHEY, CDR2 SVGAGI. Trimming removed 0 bases at V and 4 bases at J, with 15 bases between. The CDR3 is 16 residues long. The CDR3 sequence: CASSYSYVGAGYGYTF. The CDR3 DNA reads TGTGCCAGCAGTTACTCGTATGTGGGGGCTGGCTATGGCTACACCTTC.

The chain combines TRBV6-5 with TRBJ1-2; TRBD1 matches 8 bases. Trimming removed 7 bases from V and 8 bases from J; junction bases left unmatched: 15. Looked up from germline, CDR1 is MNHEY and CDR2 is SVGAGI. The length of the CDR3 is 15 residues. This CDR3 is CASNANTDRVDGYTF. CDR3 in DNA: TGTGCCAGCAACGCCAACACGGACAGGGTCGACGGCTACACCTTC.

This clone was counted a few times. The CDR3 coding sequence is TGTGCCAGCAGCACCTGGACAGAGTCAGATACGCAGTATTTT. Its translation is CASSTWTESDTQYF. The chain employs TRBV6-1 and TRBJ2-3; the D gene is possibly TRBD1 (6 bases). The CDR3 is made up of 14 amino acids. Germline CDR1 MNHNS, CDR2 SASEGT. The V gene lost 6 bases and the J gene lost 4 bases, with 14 bases spanning the gap.

This clone was seen more than once but under ten times. The CDR3 sequence is CASSRLAGPDPGYNEQFF. The DNA of the CDR3 is TGTGCCAGTAGTAGACTAGCGGGTCCCGACCCAGGCTACAATGAGCAGTTCTTC. The genes are TRBV19 and TRBJ2-1; TRBD2 matches at 10 bases. Germline values: CDR1 LNHDA, CDR2 SQIVND (reference sequence). CDR3 length: 18 amino acids. Trimming removed 4 bases from V and 3 bases from J; junction bases left unmatched: 12. Supplemented by reference TRBV19 and TRBJ2-1, the full variable domain reads DGGITQSPKYLFRKEGQNVTLSCEQNLNHDAMYWYRQDPGQGLRLIYYSQIVNDFQKGDIAEGYSVSREKKESFPLTVTSAQKNPTAFYLCASSRLAGPDPGYNEQFFGPGTRLTVL.

V usage is TRBV11-2 and J usage is TRBJ2-2; TRBD1 aligns across 10 bases. V was clipped by 1 base and J by 6 bases; unmatched bases: 8. The CDR3 is 17 amino acids. Looked up from germline, CDR1 is SGHAT and CDR2 is FQNNGV. The chain's CDR3 is CASSLVFGGTGAGELFF. In DNA form, the CDR3 reads TGTGCCAGCAGCTTAGTGTTTGGGGGGACAGGGGCCGGGGAGCTGTTTTTT.

This sequence joins TRBV28 and TRBJ2-2; 8 positions match TRBD1. The CDR3 runs 16 residues. In germline, CDR1 is MDHEN, CDR2 SYDVKM. The V gene end was trimmed by 3 bases and the J gene end by 5 bases; junction bases not matched to a gene: 8. CDR3 region: CASSLATGGWTGELFF. In nucleotides, the CDR3 is TGTGCCAGCAGTTTGGCAACAGGGGGGTGGACCGGGGAGCTGTTTTTT.

The rearrangement uses TRBV7-6 and TRBJ2-7, with 7 bases fitting TRBD2. This CDR3 region has 15 residues. J lost 0 bases, V lost 1 base, and 3 bases had no gene match. Germline CDR1 SGHVS, CDR2 FNYEAQ. The CDR3 DNA reads TGTGCCAGCAGCTTAGGGCGCGGGAGCTCCTACGAGCAGTACTTC. Translation: CASSLGRGSSYEQYF.

The chain links TRBV27 to TRBJ1-4, with TRBD1 matching over 7 bases. The CDR3 totals 14 residues. Germline-derived CDR1 and CDR2 are MNHEY and SMNVEV (reference sequence). Trimming at V came to 5 bases and at J to 4 bases, leaving 4 bases not matched to a gene. CDR3 protein: CASSPQGINEKLFF. CDR3 DNA: TGTGCCAGCAGTCCACAGGGGATTAATGAAAAACTGTTTTTT. Full variable domain (outside the CDR3, taken from reference TRBV27 and TRBJ1-4): EAQVTQNPRYLITVTGKKLTVTCSQNMNHEYMSWYRQDPGLGLRQIYYSMNVEVTDKGDVPEGYKVSRKEKRNFPLILESPSPNQTSLYFCASSPQGINEKLFFGSGTQLSVL.

This chain links TRBV29-1 with TRBJ2-5, with D maybe TRBD1 (5 bases). The end of the DNA fits TRBJ2-7 better, so the J call may be wrong. CDR1 is SQVTM and CDR2 is ANQGSEA in the germline V gene. The CDR3 runs to 13 residues. This chain's CDR3 is CSVQHRQRYEQYF. The CDR3 DNA reads as TGCAGCGTCCAACACCGACAGCGCTACGAGCAGTACTTC.

A word on this clone: At one end the junction does not follow the germline gene, possibly because of a read error. The chain couples TRBV5-1 to TRBJ2-1, with a possible D match to TRBD2 (6 bases). This CDR3 comprises 13 residues. Germline V gene lookup returns CDR1 SGHRS and CDR2 YFSETQ. DNA of the CDR3: TGCGCCAGCAGCACTAGGCGGGATCCGGTCAAGATCTTC. Protein product: CASSTRRDPVKIF.